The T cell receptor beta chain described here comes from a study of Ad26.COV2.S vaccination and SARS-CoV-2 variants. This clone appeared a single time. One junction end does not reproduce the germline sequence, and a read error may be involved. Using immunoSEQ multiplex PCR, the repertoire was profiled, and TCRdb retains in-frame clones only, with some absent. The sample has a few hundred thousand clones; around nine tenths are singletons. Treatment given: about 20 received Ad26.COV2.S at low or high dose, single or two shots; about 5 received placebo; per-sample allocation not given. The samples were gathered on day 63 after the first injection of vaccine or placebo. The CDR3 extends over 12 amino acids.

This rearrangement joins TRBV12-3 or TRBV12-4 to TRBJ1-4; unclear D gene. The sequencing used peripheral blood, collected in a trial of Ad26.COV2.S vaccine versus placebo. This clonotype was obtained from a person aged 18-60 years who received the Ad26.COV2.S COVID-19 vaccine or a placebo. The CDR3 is CASSPTSEKLFF. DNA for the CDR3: TGTGCCAGCAGCCCGACTAGTGAAAAACTGTTTTTT.